This TCR beta chain emerged from a study of T cell repertoires in cytomegalovirus infection. About the study: Shared public TCR beta signatures pointed to both CMV infection and a matching HLA type. Notes on the study in general: Dominant in the ex vivo response were TCR beta clonotypes restricted by HLA-C and specific for CMV. Cumulative frequency of public TCR beta families picked out carriers of CMV plus the relevant HLA.

V was clipped by 1 base and J by 5 bases; unmatched bases: 15. From germline, CDR1 is SGHVS and CDR2 FQNEAQ. This CDR3 is 20 amino acids long. At least ten counts were recorded for this clonotype. Its target is unknown. TCRdb ran MiXCR on the reads and lists one entry per CDR3 protein. This table holds 300,000 to 400,000 distinct CDR3 sequences, around 18% found once. V gene TRBV7-8 combines with J gene TRBJ2-3; 13 nucleotides align to TRBD2. Sequencing was done on a sample of PBMCs. This clonotype originated in a human donor in good health (CMV status not recorded). Some clones in this sample may be carry-over from other donors' samples. The CDR3 loop is CASSLGRTSGGRRVRDTQYF. Written as DNA, the CDR3 is TGTGCCAGCAGCTTAGGGCGGACTAGCGGGGGCCGTCGGGTGCGAGATACGCAGTATTTT.